This entry lists 18 T cell receptor beta chains sequenced from one sample in a study of CD8+ T cells in alopecia areata. cDNA reverse transcribed from extracted RNA served as the sequencing template. Libraries were prepared by immunoSEQ multiplex PCR; TCRdb keeps only in-frame clonotypes and omits some of them. The table lists 55,000 to 65,000 clones, about 40% of them singletons. The sequencing input was NKG2D-low CD8+ T cells sorted from blood. The receptors were sampled from a human donor with alopecia areata.

This clone was detected a few times. The chain couples TRBV30 to TRBJ2-2; 7 nucleotides line up with TRBD2. The trim removed 0 bases at V and 3 bases at J, leaving 4 bases unmatched. Germline V gene lookup returns CDR1 GTSNPN and CDR2 SVGIG (reference sequence). This CDR3 is 15 amino acids long. CDR3 region: CAWSVRERDTGELFF. CDR3 nucleotides: TGTGCCTGGAGTGTGCGGGAGCGGGACACCGGGGAGCTGTTTTTT.

V usage is TRBV15 and J usage is TRBJ2-5; D might be TRBD1 or TRBD2, each matching 6 bases. Germline V CDR1 and CDR2: LNHNV, YYDKDF (reference sequence). The CDR3 contains 17 residues. V shed 2 bases and J shed 1 base, with 17 bases lying between them. DNA of the CDR3: TGTGCCACCAGCAGATCGAACCCGGGGGCCTCCCAAGAGACCCAGTACTTC. Protein sequence: CATSRSNPGASQETQYF.

The chain has TRBV7-3 and TRBJ2-5, with 9 bases aligning to TRBD1. CDR1 is SGHTA and CDR2 is FQGTGA in the germline V gene. This CDR3 contains 16 residues. J gave up 5 bases and V 2 bases, and 9 bases lay outside the gene matches. The CDR3 spells CASSLGRTGGRETQYF. Written as DNA, the CDR3 is TGTGCCAGCAGCTTAGGTCGCACAGGGGGCCGGGAGACCCAGTACTTC.

V usage is TRBV7-9 and J usage is TRBJ2-7, with 9 bases that match TRBD1. CDR1 and CDR2 from the germline V gene are SEHNR and FQNEAQ (reference sequence). The CDR3 totals 14 residues. The junction had 9 bases not matched to a gene; V was cut back by 5 bases and J by 7 bases. Here the CDR3 reads CASSARDRAEEQYF. The CDR3 DNA reads as TGTGCCAGCAGCGCCCGGGACAGGGCTGAGGAGCAGTACTTC. The full variable domain, completed using reference TRBV7-9 and TRBJ2-7, is DTGVSQNPRHKITKRGQNVTFRCDPISEHNRLYWYRQTLGQGPEFLTYFQNEAQLEKSRLLSDRFSAERPKGSFSTLEIQRTEQGDSAMYLCASSARDRAEEQYFGPGTRLTVT.

This clone was seen only a few times. The chain couples TRBV28 to TRBJ2-4; 7 nucleotides agree with TRBD1. V gave up 7 bases and J gave up 8 bases; unmatched junction bases: 14. Germline V gene sequence: CDR1 MDHEN, CDR2 SYDVKM. The CDR3 is 15 amino acids. The CDR3 is CASIPTGSMGDIQYF. The CDR3, as DNA: TGTGCCAGCATCCCGACAGGGTCTATGGGGGACATTCAGTACTTC.

The V gene is TRBV28, the J gene TRBJ1-5; D gene ambiguous. The CDR3 runs to 13 residues. The ends were cut back, 1 base at V and 2 bases at J, with 3 bases in the middle. CDR1 and CDR2 (germline): MDHEN, SYDVKM. The CDR3 loop reads CASSLYGNQPQHF. CDR3 nucleotides: TGTGCCAGCAGTTTATACGGCAATCAGCCCCAGCATTTT. The complete variable domain, with remaining parts taken from reference TRBV28 and TRBJ1-5, reads DVKVTQSSRYLVKRTGEKVFLECVQDMDHENMFWYRQDPGLGLRLIYFSYDVKMKEKGDIPEGYSVSREKKERFSLILESASTNQTSMYLCASSLYGNQPQHFGDGTRLSIL.

This clone was counted between two and nine times. This chain links TRBV29-1 with TRBJ1-2; 9 positions agree with TRBD1. Looked up from germline, CDR1 is SQVTM and CDR2 is ANQGSEA. V gave up 4 bases and J gave up 8 bases; unmatched junction bases: 8. This CDR3 comprises 13 residues. CDR3 residues: CSVVTDRGGGYTF. The CDR3 region has the DNA TGCAGCGTTGTAACGGACAGGGGAGGAGGCTACACCTTC.

For this clone: The same CDR3 also results from other DNA sequences found in this sample. This chain connects TRBV4-3 to TRBJ2-4, with TRBD1 identical over 9 bases. Germline loops: CDR1 LGHNA, CDR2 YSLEER. Trimming at V came to 4 bases and at J to 6 bases, leaving 1 base not matched to a gene. The CDR3 contains 13 residues. CDR3 sequence (DNA): TGCGCCAGCAGCCCGGGACAGGGAAACATTCAGTACTTC. Amino acids: CASSPGQGNIQYF.

The chain combines TRBV29-1 with TRBJ1-1; a possible D gene is TRBD1 (5 bases). V was pared by 7 bases and J by 2 bases, with 17 bases between. Germline lookup yields CDR1 SQVTM and CDR2 ANQGSEA. The CDR3 spans 14 residues. DNA of the CDR3: TGCAGCGCGATCCCGGAGGGGAGAAACACTGAAGCTTTCTTT. Residues: CSAIPEGRNTEAFF.

The chain uses TRBV16 and TRBJ2-2; TRBD2 agrees at 7 bases. Germline V gene lookup returns CDR1 KGHSY and CDR2 FQNENV. This CDR3 is built from 15 residues. J was trimmed by 6 bases and V by 2 bases; bases with no gene match: 6. CDR3 coding DNA: TGTGCCAGCAGCCAAAGGGACTATGGAGCCGGGGAGCTGTTTTTT. This codes for CASSQRDYGAGELFF.

The chain carries TRBV28 and TRBJ1-2; D gene ambiguous. The CDR3 spans 14 residues. The V end lost 7 bases, the J end lost 8 bases, and 20 bases lay between the germline ends. Germline-derived CDR1 and CDR2 are MDHEN and SYDVKM. CDR3 in amino acids: CASNPPGAREGYTF. The CDR3 DNA sequence: TGTGCCAGCAACCCCCCTGGAGCCCGCGAAGGCTACACCTTC.

This clone came up a few times. The V gene is TRBV5-4, the J gene TRBJ2-1; D remains ambiguous. Germline values: CDR1 SGHNT, CDR2 YYREEE (reference sequence). The V end was cut by 3 bases, the J end by 3 bases, with 13 bases between. The CDR3 loop spans 15 amino acids. CDR3 sequence: CASSYSGRVYNEQFF. Written as DNA, the CDR3 is TGTGCCAGCAGCTACTCCGGACGTGTCTACAATGAGCAGTTCTTC.

This clone showed up just a few times. This chain connects TRBV29-1 to TRBJ2-1; no clear D gene. The CDR3 sequence is 11 residues long. From germline, CDR1 is SQVTM and CDR2 ANQGSEA. V gave up 7 bases and J gave up 12 bases, with 16 bases separating them. CDR3 residues: CSGGDGYAQFF. In DNA, the CDR3 is TGCAGCGGAGGCGACGGCTATGCGCAGTTCTTC.

This chain connects TRBV4-3 to TRBJ1-2, with D uncertain. Germline-derived CDR1 and CDR2 are LGHNA and YSLEER. V gave up 0 bases and J gave up 4 bases, with 12 bases separating them. CDR3 length: 15 residues. The CDR3 DNA reads TGCGCCAGCAGCCAAGATCGCCGGCCGACCTATGGCTACACCTTC. It yields the protein CASSQDRRPTYGYTF.

The DNA of the CDR3 is TGTGCCAGCAACCAGCGGGATCCACCCAACGATGAGCAGTTCTTC. It is translated as CASNQRDPPNDEQFF. The chain combines TRBV7-8 with TRBJ2-1; 7 bases fit TRBD2. Per germline, CDR1 SGHVS and CDR2 FQNEAQ. Trimming removed 7 bases from V and 8 bases from J; junction bases left unmatched: 14. This CDR3 comprises 15 residues.

This rearrangement joins TRBV29-1 to TRBJ1-2; no clear D gene. The V gene's germline CDR1 is SQVTM and CDR2 ANQGSEA. The CDR3 sequence is 11 residues long. Trimming stripped 5 bases from V and 2 bases from J, with 6 bases between. Here the CDR3 DNA reads TGCAGCGTTCCAGAGAACTATGGCTACACCTTC. Encoded protein: CSVPENYGYTF.

The chain uses TRBV23-1 and TRBJ2-7; unclear D gene. TRBV23-1 is noted as an ORF with a role that remains uncertain. V was pared by 6 bases and J by 3 bases, with 9 bases between. The CDR3 sequence is 12 residues long. CDR3 DNA sequence: TGCGCCAGCAGGACGGATTACTACGAGCAGTACTTC. It encodes CASRTDYYEQYF.

The chain carries TRBV7-8 and TRBJ2-7, with D perhaps given as TRBD1 or TRBD2 (5 bases each). With 5 bases removed from V and 1 base from J, the gap between germline ends came to 15 bases. CDR1 SGHVS and CDR2 FQNEAQ come from the germline V gene. The CDR3 extends over 15 amino acids. The CDR3: CASSIRGWGSYEQYF. The CDR3 coding sequence is TGTGCCAGCAGCATCCGGGGTTGGGGGTCCTACGAGCAGTACTTC.